Below are 2 T cell receptor beta chains sequenced from a single sample in a study of stem cell transplantation in POMP-related autoinflammatory disease. These receptors have no identified antigens. Broader study findings: In patients with PRAID, every analyzed T-cell subset tended to show lower diversity and higher clonality. Fewer unique TRB V-J gene pairings were identified in patients with PRAID.

Clones were read by immunoSEQ multiplex PCR, and TCRdb kept only the in-frame ones, dropping some. The sample holds roughly 10,000 clones, around 86% seen once. Sequenced material: CD8+ T cells from PBMCs, taken before stem cell transplantation. These receptors were collected from a human donor with POMP-related autoinflammation and immune dysregulation (PRAID).

The chain is built from TRBV7-9 and TRBJ2-3; 9 nucleotides match TRBD2. V was clipped by 5 bases and J by 10 bases; unmatched bases: 10. CDR3 length: 14 residues. Germline assignment: CDR1 SEHNR and CDR2 FQNEAQ (reference sequence). The CDR3 sequence: CASSAGPSGASQYF. DNA of the CDR3: TGTGCCAGCAGCGCAGGGCCTAGCGGGGCTTCGCAGTATTTT. The full variable domain, with the rest looked up from reference TRBV7-9 and TRBJ2-3, is DTGVSQNPRHKITKRGQNVTFRCDPISEHNRLYWYRQTLGQGPEFLTYFQNEAQLEKSRLLSDRFSAERPKGSFSTLEIQRTEQGDSAMYLCASSAGPSGASQYFGPGTRLTVL.

The chain recombines TRBV6-1 with TRBJ2-7, with D hard to call. Per the germline V gene, CDR1 is MNHNS and CDR2 is SASEGT. V shed 5 bases and J shed 3 bases, with 5 bases lying between them. The CDR3 runs to 11 residues. As DNA, the CDR3 is TGTGCCAGCAGTATATACTACGAGCAGTACTTC. Protein: CASSIYYEQYF.